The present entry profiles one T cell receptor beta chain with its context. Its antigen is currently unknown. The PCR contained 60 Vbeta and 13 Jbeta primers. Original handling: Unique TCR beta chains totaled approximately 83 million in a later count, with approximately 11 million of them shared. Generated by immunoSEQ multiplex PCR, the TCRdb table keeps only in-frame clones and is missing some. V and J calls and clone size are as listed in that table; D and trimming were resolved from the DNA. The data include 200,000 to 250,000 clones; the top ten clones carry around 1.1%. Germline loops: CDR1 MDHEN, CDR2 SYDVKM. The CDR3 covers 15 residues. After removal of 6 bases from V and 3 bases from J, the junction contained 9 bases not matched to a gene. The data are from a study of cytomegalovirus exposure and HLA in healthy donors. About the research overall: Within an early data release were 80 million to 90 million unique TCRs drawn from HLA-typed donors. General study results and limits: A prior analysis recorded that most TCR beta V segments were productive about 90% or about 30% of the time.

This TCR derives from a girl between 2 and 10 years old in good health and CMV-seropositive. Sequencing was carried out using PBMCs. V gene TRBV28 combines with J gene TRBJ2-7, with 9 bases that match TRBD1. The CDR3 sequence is CASSQGGDRDYEQYF. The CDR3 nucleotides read TGTGCCAGCAGCCAGGGGGGGGACAGGGACTACGAGCAGTACTTC.